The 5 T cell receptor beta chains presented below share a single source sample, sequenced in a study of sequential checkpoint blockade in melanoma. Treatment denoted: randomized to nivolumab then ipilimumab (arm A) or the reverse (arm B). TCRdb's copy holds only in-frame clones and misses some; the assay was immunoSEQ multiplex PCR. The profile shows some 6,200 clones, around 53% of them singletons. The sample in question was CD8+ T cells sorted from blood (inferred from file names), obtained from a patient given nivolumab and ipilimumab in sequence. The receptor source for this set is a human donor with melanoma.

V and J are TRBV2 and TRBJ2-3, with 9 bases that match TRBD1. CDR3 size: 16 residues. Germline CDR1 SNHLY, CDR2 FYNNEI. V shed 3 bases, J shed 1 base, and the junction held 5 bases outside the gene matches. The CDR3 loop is CASSEGGQGRTDTQYF. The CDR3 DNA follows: TGTGCCAGCAGTGAGGGGGGACAGGGACGCACAGATACGCAGTATTTT.

CDR3 DNA: TGTGCCAGCAACTCCGGGACAGGGAGGAATGGCTACACCTTC. It translates to CASNSGTGRNGYTF. The chain recombines TRBV6-4 with TRBJ1-2, with 9 nucleotides matching TRBD1. CDR1 and CDR2 from the germline V gene are MRHNA and SNTAGT. This CDR3 has 14 amino acids. V lost 7 bases, J lost 6 bases, and 9 bases stayed unmatched.

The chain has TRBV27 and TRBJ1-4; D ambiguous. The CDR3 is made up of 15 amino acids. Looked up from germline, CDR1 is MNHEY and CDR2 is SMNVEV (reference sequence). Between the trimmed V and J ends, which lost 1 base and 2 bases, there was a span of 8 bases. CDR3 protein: CASSLYTGTNEKLFF. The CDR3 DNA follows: TGTGCCAGCAGTTTATATACCGGGACTAATGAAAAACTGTTTTTT.

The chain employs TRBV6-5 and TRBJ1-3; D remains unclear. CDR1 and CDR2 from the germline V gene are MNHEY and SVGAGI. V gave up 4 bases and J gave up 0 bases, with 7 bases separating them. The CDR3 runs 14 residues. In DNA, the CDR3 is TGTGCCAGCAGTTCAGGTTTCTCTGGAAACACCATATATTTT. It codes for CASSSGFSGNTIYF.

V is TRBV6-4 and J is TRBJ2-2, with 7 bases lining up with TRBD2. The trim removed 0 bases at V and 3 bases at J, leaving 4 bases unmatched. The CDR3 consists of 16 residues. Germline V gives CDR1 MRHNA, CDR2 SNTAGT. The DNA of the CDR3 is TGTGCCAGCAGTGACTCAGAGCGGGGCGACACCGGGGAGCTGTTTTTT. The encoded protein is CASSDSERGDTGELFF.